This T cell receptor (beta chain) was sequenced in a study of blood T cell repertoires in COVID-19. Libraries were prepared by immunoSEQ multiplex PCR; TCRdb keeps only in-frame clonotypes and omits some of them. The repertoire has roughly 410,000 clones, approximately 89% of them found once; the top ten carry 2% to 2.5%. The CDR3 extends over 15 amino acids. Germline loops: CDR1 KGHSH, CDR2 LQKENI. V trimming: 1 base; J trimming: 4 bases; junction bases outside the gene matches: 4. The sequence was obtained from a woman in her sixties with COVID-19, enrolled during active disease. The sample was peripheral blood. V usage is TRBV18 and J usage is TRBJ2-1; TRBD2 matches at 7 bases. The CDR3 DNA reads as TGTGCCAGCTCACCACAGGGCGGGGGATACAATGAGCAGTTCTTC. Translated, it gives CASSPQGGGYNEQFF.